The clone carrying this T cell receptor beta chain was found once. The V gene's germline CDR1 is SGHTA and CDR2 FQGNSA. This CDR3 has 16 residues. Unmatched junction bases numbered 8, after V lost 0 bases and J lost 5 bases. In the original workflow: For nucleated cells, counts were estimated from reference gene primer amplification. Method: immunoSEQ multiplex PCR; TCRdb's copy keeps in-frame clones and lacks some. D and trimming come from the DNA, and the V and J calls and clone size come from that table. This table has over 150,000 clones, about 80% appearing once. The data were taken from a study of blood T cell repertoires in COVID-19. About the research overall: The origin of the acute and convalescent COVID-19 samples was the United States, Italy and Spain. Sample material is recorded as cDNA or gDNA derived from T cells, B-cell-depleted T cells, or PBMCs.

Sequencing was performed on peripheral blood. The sequence came from a woman in her sixties with acute or convalescent COVID-19. The genes are TRBV7-2 and TRBJ2-3; 7 positions match TRBD1. CDR3 coding DNA: TGTGCCAGCAGCTTAGCCGGGACAGTATTACGAGATACGCAGTATTTT. Residues: CASSLAGTVLRDTQYF.